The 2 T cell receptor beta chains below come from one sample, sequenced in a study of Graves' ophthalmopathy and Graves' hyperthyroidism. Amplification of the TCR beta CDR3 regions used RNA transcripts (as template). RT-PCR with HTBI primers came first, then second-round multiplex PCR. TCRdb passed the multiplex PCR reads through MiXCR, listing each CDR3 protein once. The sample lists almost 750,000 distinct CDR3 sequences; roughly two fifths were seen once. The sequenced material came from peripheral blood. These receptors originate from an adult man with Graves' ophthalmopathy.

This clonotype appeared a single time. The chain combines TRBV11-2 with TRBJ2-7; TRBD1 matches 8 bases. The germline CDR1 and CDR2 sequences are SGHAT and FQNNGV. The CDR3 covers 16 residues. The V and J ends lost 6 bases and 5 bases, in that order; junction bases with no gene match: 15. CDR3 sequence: CASSLGSRTGTNEQYF. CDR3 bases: TGTGCCAGCAGTCTGGGGAGTAGGACAGGGACCAACGAGCAGTACTTC. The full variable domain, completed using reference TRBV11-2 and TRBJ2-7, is EAGVAQSPRYKIIEKRQSVAFWCNPISGHATLYWYQQILGQGPKLLIQFQNNGVVDDSQLPKDRFSAERLKGVDSTLKIQPAKLEDSAVYLCASSLGSRTGTNEQYFGPGTRLTVT.

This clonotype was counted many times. CDR3 region: CASSLGGRWREKLFF. CDR3 nucleotides: TGTGCCAGCAGCTTAGGAGGCAGGTGGAGGGAAAAACTGTTTTTT. V gene TRBV7-9 combines with J gene TRBJ1-4, with D uncertain. Germline CDR1 SEHNR, CDR2 FQNEAQ (reference sequence). V was shortened by 1 base and J by 8 bases, with 14 bases between the two germline ends. The length of the CDR3 is 15 residues.